These T cell receptor beta chains were read from a single sample in a study of CD8+ T cells in alopecia areata. Profiling relied on immunoSEQ multiplex PCR, and the TCRdb table lists in-frame clones only, not all of them. The table shows 85,000 to 110,000 clones, with around 50% occurring only once. Material for sequencing was CD4+ T cells sorted from blood. Every receptor here comes from a human donor in good health. Each CDR3 is given with its conserved first and last residue. The D gene is left open where the match is weak. The listing skips clone size in some rows; elsewhere it reads once, few, many or a size class.

J gene,V gene,clone size,D gene,CDR3 DNA,CDR3 protein
TRBJ2-7,TRBV9,-,-,TGTGCCAGCAGCGTAGGTCAGTTGGACTACGAGCAGTACTTC,CASSVGQLDYEQYF
TRBJ1-1,TRBV29-1,-,TRBD1,TGCAGCGTTGAAGTACAGGGGGCGCGAACTGAAGCTTTCTTT,CSVEVQGARTEAFF
TRBJ2-1,TRBV29-1,few,-,TGCAGCCCGACTAAGGCCAATGAGCAGTTCTTC,CSPTKANEQFF
TRBJ2-5,TRBV29-1,-,TRBD2,TGCAGCGTTGTTGGGCGGGGGGGACAAGAGACCCAGTACTTC,CSVVGRGGQETQYF
TRBJ2-3,TRBV18,-,-,TGTGCCAGCTCACCCCCAAGCACAGATACGCAGTATTTT,CASSPPSTDTQYF
TRBJ2-2,TRBV11-2,few,-,TGTGCCAGCAGCTTCGACAGTGGGACCGGGGAGCTGTTTTTT,CASSFDSGTGELFF
TRBJ1-2,TRBV5-4,-,-,TGTGCCAGCAGCTCTTTCGGGGTTGATGGCTACACCTTC,CASSSFGVDGYTF
TRBJ2-3,TRBV30,once,TRBD1,TGTGCCTGGGGCTTAAATCCAGGGGGAACAGATACGCAGTATTTT,CAWGLNPGGTDTQYF
TRBJ2-6,TRBV30,-,-,TGTGCCTGGGGACTTGCTGGGGCCAACGTCCTGACTTTC,CAWGLAGANVLTF
TRBJ1-6,TRBV4-1,-,-,TGCGCCAGCAGCCAAGAATTGCGGGTAGGGGAAAATTCACCCCTCCACTTT,CASSQELRVGENSPLHF
TRBJ1-1,TRBV5-1,-,TRBD1,TGCGCCAGCAGCCAGGGGGACAGGGCTGAAGCTTTCTTT,CASSQGDRAEAFF
TRBJ2-3,TRBV2,few,TRBD2,TGTGCCAGCAGTGAGGGACTAGTAGTCCGAACAGATACGCAGTATTTT,CASSEGLVVRTDTQYF
TRBJ2-1,TRBV10-3,few,-,TGTGCCATCAGTGTCCCAGGGGCGGAGAATGAGCAGTTCTTC,CAISVPGAENEQFF
TRBJ2-7,TRBV7-2,few,TRBD2,TGTGCCAGCAGCCTGACTAGCGGGGATGAGCAGTACTTC,CASSLTSGDEQYF
TRBJ2-7,TRBV30,-,-,TGTGCCTGGAGTGTGGGGAGATCCTACGAGCAGTACTTC,CAWSVGRSYEQYF
TRBJ1-6,TRBV10-3,-,-,TGTGCCATTCGGGACTCAAGGACGAATTCACCCCTCCACTTT,CAIRDSRTNSPLHF
TRBJ1-5,TRBV5-6,few,-,TGTGCCAGCAGCTTGGCCAGGGGAACGGGCGGGCAGCCCCAGCATTTT,CASSLARGTGGQPQHF
TRBJ2-3,TRBV7-2,-,TRBD1,TGTGCCAGCAGCTTAAGGAGACAGGGGGCATATACGCAGTATTTT,CASSLRRQGAYTQYF
TRBJ1-2,TRBV21-1,few,-,TGTGCCAGCAGCAAGTCCCGGGGGGGCTACACCTTC,CASSKSRGGYTF
TRBJ2-7,TRBV7-2,few,TRBD2,TGTGCCAGCAGGACTAGCGGATCCTACGAGCAGTACTTC,CASRTSGSYEQYF
TRBJ2-6,TRBV7-9,few,-,TGTGCCAGCAGCCAAAGAGGAGGGGGGCGCTCTGGGGCCAACGTCCTGACTTTC,CASSQRGGGRSGANVLTF
TRBJ2-3,TRBV29-1,-,TRBD2,TGCAGCGTTGAACGATGGCTAGCGGGGGGATTCGACACAGATACGCAGTATTTT,CSVERWLAGGFDTDTQYF
TRBJ2-2,TRBV7-9,-,-,TGTGCCAGCAGCTCCGTTGCGTGGGGGGCCGGGGAGCTGTTTTTT,CASSSVAWGAGELFF
TRBJ2-3,TRBV7-9,-,-,TGTGCCAGCAGCTTAGACATCTTGGGGGCCGACACAGATACGCAGTATTTT,CASSLDILGADTDTQYF
TRBJ1-1,TRBV30,few,-,TGTGCCTGGACCAAGAACACTGAAGCTTTCTTT,CAWTKNTEAFF
TRBJ2-2,TRBV5-1,-,TRBD2,TGCGCCAGCAGCTTGGCCGGGACGACGGGGGGCACCGGGGAGCTGTTTTTT,CASSLAGTTGGTGELFF
TRBJ1-2,TRBV20-1,few,-,TGCAGTGCTAGAGATAGCGGTGGCTACACCTTC,CSARDSGGYTF
TRBJ2-2,TRBV5-1,-,TRBD1,TGCGCCAGCAGCTATGGACAGGGGACGAACACCGGGGAGCTGTTTTTT,CASSYGQGTNTGELFF
TRBJ1-6,TRBV11-2,-,TRBD1,TGTGCCAGCAGCTTAACAGGGGCCCTGACGCCCCTCCACTTT,CASSLTGALTPLHF
TRBJ2-6,TRBV4-3,-,-,TGCGCCAGCAGCCAAGACCCGGAGTACTTACGAGCCGGGGCCAACGTCCTGACTTTC,CASSQDPEYLRAGANVLTF
TRBJ1-1,TRBV10-3,-,-,TGTGCCATCAGCGAAAACCCCGGGGCGGTAACTGAAGCTTTCTTT,CAISENPGAVTEAFF
TRBJ2-7,TRBV7-2,-,TRBD2,TGTGCCAGCAGCCCACGAAGGGCGGGGGGAGCCTACGAGCAGTACTTC,CASSPRRAGGAYEQYF
TRBJ2-7,TRBV19,few,-,TGTGCCAGCAGGGACTCTGCCTACGAGCAGTACTTC,CASRDSAYEQYF
TRBJ2-3,TRBV5-6,-,-,TGTGCCAGCAGACGTTTAGAAGATACGCAGTATTTT,CASRRLEDTQYF
TRBJ1-5,TRBV15,-,TRBD1,TGTGCCACCAGCAGAGATGGGCCAGGGGGACAGCCCCAGCATTTT,CATSRDGPGGQPQHF
TRBJ2-3,TRBV30,-,-,TGTGCCTGGGGTCGGGACCGCTGGGATACGCAGTATTTT,CAWGRDRWDTQYF
TRBJ1-2,TRBV5-6,few,-,TGTGCCAGCAGCTCAGACGTCGGCTACTATGGCTACACCTTC,CASSSDVGYYGYTF
TRBJ2-1,TRBV2,few,-,TGTGCCAGCAGTAGGTGGGACAATGAGCAGTTCTTC,CASSRWDNEQFF
TRBJ2-1,TRBV30,-,TRBD1,TGTGCCTGGAGCGGACAGGGGGCGCGAAATGAGCAGTTCTTC,CAWSGQGARNEQFF
TRBJ2-7,TRBV12-5,few,-,TGTGCTAGTGGATTGACAGTGGGGGAGCAGTACTTC,CASGLTVGEQYF
TRBJ2-5,TRBV4-1,-,TRBD2,TGCGCCAGCAGCCAAGATCCGACTAGCGGGGCCTGGGAGACCCAGTACTTC,CASSQDPTSGAWETQYF
TRBJ2-7,TRBV7-6,-,TRBD1,TGTGCCAGCAGTCCCGGGGACAGGGGATCCCACGAGCAGTACTTC,CASSPGDRGSHEQYF
TRBJ2-1,TRBV30,-,-,TGTGCCTGGAGTGTACCGGCGGGCCGCTACAATGAGCAGTTCTTC,CAWSVPAGRYNEQFF
TRBJ1-2,TRBV6-6,-,-,TGTGCCAGCAGCCTGGGGGAAGGCTATGGCTACACCTTC,CASSLGEGYGYTF
TRBJ2-1,TRBV5-6,-,-,TGTGCCAGCAGCTGGTCAGGGAATATGGGGCCACACAATGAGCAGTTCTTC,CASSWSGNMGPHNEQFF
TRBJ1-1,TRBV29-1,few,-,TGCAGCGTTGCCTTACCAGGAGACACTGAAGCTTTCTTT,CSVALPGDTEAFF
TRBJ2-5,TRBV5-1,few,TRBD1,TGCGCCAGCAGCACCGGACAGGGGCGGGAGACCCAGTACTTC,CASSTGQGRETQYF
TRBJ2-1,TRBV7-2,medium-sized,TRBD2,TGTGCCAGCAGCCCCCAAGGTTCACTAGCGGGGTACAATGAGCAGTTCTTC,CASSPQGSLAGYNEQFF
TRBJ2-7,TRBV18,-,TRBD1,TGTGCCAGCTCACCACCGGGACAGGGGCATGGGGGCGAGCAGTACTTC,CASSPPGQGHGGEQYF
TRBJ2-3,TRBV6-6,-,TRBD1,TGTGCCAGCAGTGCGATACGGGACAGAGGGACAGATACGCAGTATTTT,CASSAIRDRGTDTQYF
TRBJ2-2,TRBV9,-,TRBD1,TGTGCCAGCAGCGGACAGGGGGCGAGGACCGGGGAGCTGTTTTTT,CASSGQGARTGELFF
TRBJ2-5,TRBV6-1,few,TRBD2,TGTGCCAGCAGTGCTGGCGGGGGGGCGAGCCAAGAGACCCAGTACTTC,CASSAGGGASQETQYF
TRBJ2-3,TRBV20-1,-,-,TGCAGTGCTAGCACGGGGTACACGCAGTATTTT,CSASTGYTQYF
TRBJ2-7,TRBV10-1,-,-,TGCGCCAGCAGTGCCTCCTACGAGCAGTACTTC,CASSASYEQYF
TRBJ2-1,TRBV19,-,TRBD1,TGTGCCAGTATTCGGACAGGGGGCAATGAGCAGTTCTTC,CASIRTGGNEQFF